The 16 T cell receptor beta chains below all came from one sample that was sequenced in a study of identical twins. MiXCR, run by TCRdb on the 5' RACE reads, gives a single entry per CDR3 protein. The repertoire holds around 670,000 distinct CDR3 sequences, 5.5% to 6.5% seen once, with 1.5% to 2% in the top ten. Sequenced input: naive T cells sorted from blood. The source is a man aged 18 to 29 in good health.

The chain links TRBV19 to TRBJ2-3; D possibly corresponds to TRBD2 (6 bases). Looked up from germline, CDR1 is LNHDA and CDR2 is SQIVND (reference sequence). CDR3 length equals 14 residues. Trimming cost V 3 bases and J 1 base, with 8 bases left between them. CDR3 sequence reads: CASSMGLGTDTQYF. The CDR3 DNA reads as TGTGCCAGTAGTATGGGACTCGGCACAGATACGCAGTATTTT. The full variable domain, with the rest looked up from reference TRBV19 and TRBJ2-3, is DGGITQSPKYLFRKEGQNVTLSCEQNLNHDAMYWYRQDPGQGLRLIYYSQIVNDFQKGDIAEGYSVSREKKESFPLTVTSAQKNPTAFYLCASSMGLGTDTQYFGPGTRLTVL.

There are a few counts of this clonotype. The rearrangement links TRBV7-2 to TRBJ2-1; 7 bases line up with TRBD1. The J segment lost 10 bases and the V segment lost 4 bases, leaving 7 bases of the junction unmatched. The CDR3 covers 13 residues. The germline CDR1 and CDR2 sequences are SGHTA and FQGNSA. CDR3 loop: CASSSAGGREQFF. Written as DNA, the CDR3 is TGTGCCAGCAGCTCAGCAGGGGGACGGGAGCAGTTCTTC.

This clonotype was seen many times. The gene calls are TRBV6-2 or TRBV6-3 and TRBJ2-7; 13 nucleotides line up with TRBD2. The CDR3 totals 20 residues. The V gene end was trimmed by 0 bases and the J gene end by 4 bases; junction bases not matched to a gene: 15. The germline CDR1 and CDR2 sequences are MNHEY and SVGEGT. The CDR3 nucleotides read TGTGCCAGCAGTTACTCGATCCCCGGACTAGCGGGAGAAAGGGCGTACGAGCAGTACTTC. As protein: CASSYSIPGLAGERAYEQYF.

This clonotype showed up many times. The genes are TRBV7-3 and TRBJ2-3; D is undetermined. Trimming removed 2 bases at V and 9 bases at J, with 12 bases between. The CDR3 runs 13 residues. CDR1 and CDR2 from the germline V gene are SGHTA and FQGTGA. As DNA, the CDR3 is TGTGCCAGCAGCTTAGTAGTAGGACCCACGCAGTATTTT. This translates into CASSLVVGPTQYF.

The chain couples TRBV12-3 or TRBV12-4 to TRBJ1-1; a weak D match, TRBD1 (5 bases). Trimming took 4 bases from V and 5 from J, leaving 14 bases between them. The CDR3 spans 14 residues. CDR3 coding DNA: TGTGCCAGCAGTTGGGGCACAATGGAGACTGAAGCTTTCTTT. Translated: CASSWGTMETEAFF.

This clonotype was seen only a few times. This chain connects TRBV11-2 to TRBJ2-7, with 7 bases fitting TRBD2. V lost 3 bases, J lost 3 bases, and 8 bases stayed unmatched. The CDR3 runs 15 residues. From germline, CDR1 is SGHAT and CDR2 FQNNGV. The CDR3 region has the DNA TGTGCCAGCAGCTTTGCAGCGGGACCCTTCTACGAGCAGTACGTC. Translated: CASSFAAGPFYEQYV.

This chain joins TRBV7-2 and TRBJ2-5; tentative D call: TRBD2 (5 bases). Germline V gene data show CDR1 as SGHTA and CDR2 as FQGNSA. The CDR3 is 13 residues long. V was pared by 5 bases and J by 5 bases, with 12 bases between. The CDR3 is CASSLTRGETQYF. As DNA, the CDR3 is TGTGCCAGCAGCCTAACTAGAGGGGAGACCCAGTACTTC.

The sample holds a few counts of this clonotype. This chain connects TRBV30 to TRBJ2-5, with a possible D match to TRBD2 (5 bases). The germline V gene has CDR1 GTSNPN and CDR2 SVGIG (reference sequence). The CDR3 runs to 14 residues. The V and J ends lost 1 base and 5 bases respectively, with 14 bases between them. The CDR3 here is CAWSGTPVGETQYF. The CDR3 DNA is TGTGCCTGGAGTGGGACTCCCGTAGGGGAGACCCAGTACTTC.

This clonotype was detected only a few times. The chain employs TRBV11-2 and TRBJ2-1; tentative D call: TRBD2 (5 bases). V shed 4 bases and J shed 3 bases, with 13 bases lying between them. The CDR3 sequence is 15 residues long. In germline, CDR1 is SGHAT, CDR2 FQNNGV. Here the CDR3 DNA reads TGTGCCAGCAGCTATAGGGCCACTAGCTACAATGAGCAGTTCTTC. Its protein is CASSYRATSYNEQFF.

This clonotype was picked up a small number of times. The chain couples TRBV6-4 to TRBJ1-2, with 8 bases lining up with TRBD1. Germline CDR1 and CDR2: MRHNA and SNTAGT. This CDR3 region has 17 residues. J gave up 2 bases and V 3 bases, and 11 bases lay outside the gene matches. In nucleotides, the CDR3 is TGTGCCAGCAGTGATGGGGGACAGGCCCAAGCGAACTATGGCTACACCTTC. This translates into CASSDGGQAQANYGYTF.

The rearrangement joins TRBV19 to TRBJ2-1; 8 nucleotides match TRBD2. After removal of 2 bases from V and 5 bases from J, the junction contained 5 bases not matched to a gene. This CDR3 contains 15 residues. CDR1 LNHDA and CDR2 SQIVND come from the germline V gene (reference sequence). The CDR3 reads CASSIRAGGHNEQFF. In DNA form, the CDR3 reads TGTGCCAGTAGTATACGGGCGGGAGGCCACAATGAGCAGTTCTTC.

The chain joins TRBV18 to TRBJ2-5; 7 nucleotides align to TRBD1. From germline, CDR1 is KGHSH and CDR2 LQKENI. With V trimmed by 5 bases and J by 1 base, 7 bases remained unmatched. CDR3 length: 15 residues. CDR3 loop: CASSALAGGQETQYF. CDR3 DNA sequence: TGTGCCAGCTCAGCCTTGGCAGGGGGCCAAGAGACCCAGTACTTC. Combining the CDR3 with reference TRBV18 and TRBJ2-5 gives the whole variable domain NAGVMQNPRHLVRRRGQEARLRCSPMKGHSHVYWYRQLPEEGLKFMVYLQKENIIDESGMPKERFSAEFPKEGPSILRIQQVVRGDSAAYFCASSALAGGQETQYFGPGTRLLVL.

With respect to this clonotype: A much larger clone differs from this one at a single base, so this may be a read error. The V gene is TRBV29-1, the J gene TRBJ1-1; a weak D match, TRBD1 (5 bases). The CDR3 covers 13 residues. Germline V gene data show CDR1 as SQVTM and CDR2 as ANQGSEA. The CDR3, as DNA: TGCAGCGTTGACAGGGTCCTGAACCCTGAAGCTTTCTTT. This gives the protein CSVDRVLNPEAFF.

This chain connects TRBV2 to TRBJ1-1; no firm D call. Trimming removed 6 bases from V and 3 bases from J, with 11 bases in between. Germline V CDR1 and CDR2: SNHLY, FYNNEI. CDR3 size: 13 residues. The CDR3 here is CASRIDGDTEAFF. Written as DNA, the CDR3 is TGTGCCAGCAGGATTGACGGAGACACTGAAGCTTTCTTT.

About this clonotype itself: This CDR3 is missing its conserved last phenylalanine or tryptophan, likely due to a read error. This rearrangement joins TRBV29-1 to TRBJ1-1; TRBD1 matches 8 bases. The CDR3 has 18 residues. The J segment lost 0 bases and the V segment lost 4 bases, leaving 16 bases of the junction unmatched. Looked up from germline, CDR1 is SQVTM and CDR2 is ANQGSEA. CDR3 bases: TGCAGCGTTGTGTCGGGTTGGACAGGGCATTTTATGAACACTGAAGCTTTCCTT. Its protein is CSVVSGWTGHFMNTEAFL.

The V call is TRBV20-1, the J call TRBJ2-5, with TRBD2 matching over 11 bases. Germline CDR1 reads DFQATT; CDR2 reads SNEGSKA (reference sequence). This CDR3 region has 16 residues. The V and J ends lost 3 bases and 1 base, in that order; junction bases with no gene match: 7. CDR3 nucleotides: TGCAGTGCTAGTCCTGGGACTAGCGGTCTCCAAGAGACCCAGTACTTC. As protein: CSASPGTSGLQETQYF.